One sample yielded the 14 T cell receptor beta chains listed below, sequenced in a study of T cells in women clearing cervical HPV infection. Only in-frame clones appear in the TCRdb table, and some are missing; sequencing was by immunoSEQ multiplex PCR. The ten most abundant clones cover around 1.6% of a sample with 45,000 to 55,000 clones. The sample comprised blood buffy coat. These receptors all stem from a woman aged 18 to 75 with a cervical HPV16 infection that either progressed to CIN3+ or cleared (not recorded which).

The DNA read from the CDR3 is TGCAGCGTTGCGTACCCGTTAAGCGGGAGTAAGGGCAATGAG. This codes for CSVAYPLSGSKGNE. The full CDR3 reads CSVAYPLSGSKGNEQFF. This chain links TRBV29-1 with TRBJ2-1; 8 bases are a match to TRBD2. The CDR3 extends 3 residues past the end of the read, so its final part is completed from the germline J gene. Germline V gives CDR1 SQVTM, CDR2 ANQGSEA. Trimming cost V 4 bases and J 6 bases; bases outside gene matches: 17. The CDR3 length is 17 residues.

Regarding this clone: The read comes to an end 3 residues before the CDR3 does, leaving the germline J gene to fill in the end. This chain joins TRBV19 and TRBJ1-5; D is ambiguous. The CDR3 has 15 amino acids. Trimming pared 2 bases from V and 0 bases from J, leaving 8 bases between. Per germline, CDR1 LNHDA and CDR2 SQIVND (reference sequence). CDR3: CASSIQANSNQPQHF. The sequenced CDR3 bases are TGTGCCAGTAGTATACAGGCAAATAGCAATCAGCCC. Together with reference TRBV19 and TRBJ1-5, the CDR3 gives the full variable domain: DGGITQSPKYLFRKEGQNVTLSCEQNLNHDAMYWYRQDPGQGLRLIYYSQIVNDFQKGDIAEGYSVSREKKESFPLTVTSAQKNPTAFYLCASSIQANSNQPQHFGDGTRLSIL.

Points on this clone: The read finishes 3 residues shy of the CDR3 end, and the germline J gene is used to complete it. This chain uses TRBV20-1 with TRBJ1-5; TRBD1 might be the D (6 bases). The CDR3 is 16 amino acids. V dropped 3 bases and J dropped 0 bases, with 15 bases sitting between them. Germline assignment: CDR1 DFQATT and CDR2 SNEGSKA (reference sequence). The CDR3 bases that were read are TGCAGTGCTAGGACCCCCAGGGGCCCTAGCAATCAGCCC. This codes for CSARTPRGPSNQP. The entire CDR3 protein reads CSARTPRGPSNQPQHF.

A note on this clone: The read ends 3 residues shy of where the CDR3 ends; the end is completed using the germline J gene. The chain couples TRBV5-1 to TRBJ1-4, with D hard to call. In germline, CDR1 is SGHRS, CDR2 YFSETQ. The length of the CDR3 is 15 residues. Trimming removed 7 bases at V and 5 bases at J, with 18 bases between. The sequenced part of the CDR3 DNA is TGCGCCAGCGCCGCGGCGGGCAGCTTAAATGAAAAA. It is translated as CASAAAGSLNEK. The full CDR3 protein reads CASAAAGSLNEKLFF.

As for this clone: The CDR3 end lies 3 residues beyond the end of the read and is filled in from the germline J gene. V gene TRBV10-1 combines with J gene TRBJ2-1, with 10 bases matching TRBD2. Trimming took 8 bases from V and 5 from J; bases not matched to a gene: 3. This CDR3 region has 13 residues. From germline, CDR1 is WNHNN and CDR2 SYGVQD (reference sequence). Partial CDR3 DNA: TGCGCCAGCGGAGGACTAGCGGACAATGAG. Protein product: CASGGLADNE. The CDR3 in its entirety is CASGGLADNEQFF.

A note on this clone: Read coverage stops 3 residues before the CDR3 terminus; the germline J gene supplies the remainder. J is TRBJ1-1 and V is TRBV19, with 9 bases identical to TRBD1. The V segment lost 4 bases and the J segment 5 bases; nucleotides outside the gene matches: 5. The CDR3 spans 14 residues. Looked up from germline, CDR1 is LNHDA and CDR2 is SQIVND (reference sequence). The CDR3 protein is CASSSTGGRTEAFF. The DNA read from the CDR3 is TGTGCCAGTAGTAGCACAGGGGGCCGGACTGAA.

Points on this clone: Read sequence stops 3 residues before the CDR3 end, and the germline J gene provides the missing end. The chain employs TRBV29-1 and TRBJ2-3; 9 nucleotides line up with TRBD2. CDR3 size: 15 residues. Germline-derived CDR1 and CDR2 are SQVTM and ANQGSEA. Trimming cost V 6 bases and J 2 bases; bases outside gene matches: 9. The sequenced part of the CDR3 DNA is TGCAGCGTCCAGCTTGCGGGGGGGACCACAGATACG. It specifies CSVQLAGGTTDT. The full CDR3 protein reads CSVQLAGGTTDTQYF.

On this clone itself: The missing CDR3 end, 3 residues past where the read stops, is filled in from the germline J gene. The gene calls are TRBV5-4 and TRBJ2-3; D not certain. In germline, CDR1 is SGHNT, CDR2 YYREEE (reference sequence). CDR3 length: 11 amino acids. Between the trimmed V and J ends, which lost 4 bases and 6 bases, there was a span of 6 bases. The part of the CDR3 DNA that was read is TGTGCCAGCAGCCCATTGGATACG. It is translated as CASSPLDT. The complete CDR3 protein is CASSPLDTQYF.

About this clone: Sequencing ends 3 residues short of the CDR3 end; the germline J gene provides the rest. The chain joins TRBV6-2 or TRBV6-3 to TRBJ1-2; D is uncertain. The V end was cut by 6 bases, the J end by 5 bases, with 13 bases between. CDR1 and CDR2 (germline): MNHEY, SVGEGT. The CDR3 has 13 residues. The part of the CDR3 DNA that was read is TGTGCCAGCAGGCTGCAAGAGGCTTATGGC. Translated, it gives CASRLQEAYG. The CDR3, in full, reads CASRLQEAYGYTF.

As concerns this clone: The read ends 3 residues before the CDR3 terminus; that terminus is restored from the germline J gene. The chain joins TRBV20-1 to TRBJ2-1; 11 bases are shared with TRBD1. There are 16 residues in the CDR3. CDR1 is DFQATT and CDR2 is SNEGSKA in the germline V gene (reference sequence). The ends lost 7 bases at V and 3 bases at J; junction bases unmatched: 11. CDR3 DNA (partial): TGCAGTGGGGCGAACCGGGACAGGGGGGTCTACAATGAG. It specifies CSGANRDRGVYNE. Given in full, the CDR3 is CSGANRDRGVYNEQFF.

Comment on this clone: The read ends 3 residues before the CDR3 terminus; that terminus is restored from the germline J gene. V and J are TRBV20-1 and TRBJ1-4; 11 positions agree with TRBD1. Trimming removed 5 bases from V and 0 bases from J; junction bases left unmatched: 8. Germline assignment: CDR1 DFQATT and CDR2 SNEGSKA (reference sequence). This CDR3 contains 17 residues. The covered CDR3 bases are TGCAGTGCTGGATGGGACAGGGGGTCTGCAACTAATGAAAAA. Residues: CSAGWDRGSATNEK. The complete CDR3 reads CSAGWDRGSATNEKLFF.

The CDR3 spells CAWRGFAEQYF. The sequenced part of the CDR3 DNA is TGTGCCTGGAGGGGCTTCGCCGAG. The rearrangement joins TRBV30 to TRBJ2-7; D call uncertain. The DNA ends 3 residues before the CDR3 does, and the rest of the CDR3 is filled in from the germline J gene. V shed 3 bases and J shed 6 bases, with 9 bases lying between them. This CDR3 is built from 11 residues. From germline, CDR1 is GTSNPN and CDR2 SVGIG (reference sequence). The variable domain in full, with the rest retrieved from reference TRBV30 and TRBJ2-7, is SQTIHQWPATLVQPVGSPLSLECTVEGTSNPNLYWYRQAAGRGLQLLFYSVGIGQISSEVPQNLSASRPQDRQFILSSKKLLLSDSGFYLCAWRGFAEQYFGPGTRLTVT.

Points on this clone: The CDR3 is cut off 3 residues early in the read; its end comes from the germline J gene. The V call is TRBV5-4, the J call TRBJ2-1; D is perhaps TRBD2 (6 bases). CDR3 length: 15 amino acids. Germline V gives CDR1 SGHNT, CDR2 YYREEE (reference sequence). V was pared by 4 bases and J by 4 bases, with 15 bases between. The CDR3 protein is CASSPGLRAYNEQFF. Partial CDR3 DNA: TGTGCCAGCAGCCCGGGACTTCGGGCTTACAATGAG. Full variable domain (remainder filled in from reference TRBV5-4 and TRBJ2-1): ETGVTQSPTHLIKTRGQQVTLRCSSQSGHNTVSWYQQALGQGPQFIFQYYREEENGRGNFPPRFSGLQFPNYSSELNVNALELDDSALYLCASSPGLRAYNEQFFGPGTRLTVL.

As regards this clone: The read halts 3 residues ahead of the CDR3 end, with the missing end drawn from the germline J gene. The V call is TRBV7-6, the J call TRBJ2-7; 9 bases map to TRBD1. J lost 1 base, V lost 1 base, and 5 bases had no gene match. Germline values: CDR1 SGHVS, CDR2 FNYEAQ. The CDR3 runs 16 residues. This chain's CDR3 is CASSLDQGQGSYEQYF. The CDR3 DNA, read in part, is TGTGCCAGCAGCTTAGATCAGGGACAGGGATCCTACGAG.